The 12 T cell receptor beta chains listed next were all sequenced from one sample in a study of cytomegalovirus exposure and HLA in healthy donors. In the PCR, 60 Vbeta and 13 Jbeta primers were used. Assay used: immunoSEQ multiplex PCR; TCRdb lists only in-frame clones, some missing. The sample carries 160,000 or so clones, about 80% recorded once. The material sequenced was PBMCs. These receptor sequences come from a man aged 30 to 45 in good health and CMV-seropositive.

The chain couples TRBV7-3 to TRBJ1-1, with D unclear. Germline assignment: CDR1 SGHTA and CDR2 FQGTGA. Trimming cost V 1 base and J 7 bases, with 10 bases left between them. This CDR3 has 13 residues. Here the CDR3 reads CASSLSETDEAFF. In DNA, the CDR3 is TGTGCCAGCAGCTTAAGTGAAACAGATGAAGCTTTCTTT.

The rearrangement joins TRBV30 to TRBJ2-2; D uncertain. Germline lookup yields CDR1 GTSNPN and CDR2 SVGIG (reference sequence). The length of the CDR3 is 13 residues. The germline V and J ends were trimmed by 1 base and 5 bases, with 8 bases remaining between them. The chain's CDR3 is CAWSGLITGELFF. The DNA for the CDR3 is TGTGCCTGGAGTGGGCTGATAACCGGGGAGCTGTTTTTT.

V usage is TRBV2 and J usage is TRBJ2-3, with D possibly TRBD1 on 5 matching bases. This CDR3 is 13 amino acids long. Per germline, CDR1 SNHLY and CDR2 FYNNEI. V gave up 10 bases and J gave up 0 bases, with 11 bases separating them. The CDR3 reads CAIGAGSTDTQYF. DNA of the CDR3: TGTGCCATAGGGGCCGGCAGCACAGATACGCAGTATTTT.

The rearrangement links TRBV5-1 to TRBJ2-1, with D tentatively TRBD2 (5 bases). The CDR3 length is 13 residues. The V end was cut by 4 bases, the J end by 8 bases, with 13 bases between. CDR1 SGHRS and CDR2 YFSETQ come from the germline V gene. The CDR3 reads CASSHGSGDEQFF. The DNA for the CDR3 is TGCGCCAGCAGCCACGGATCCGGGGATGAGCAGTTCTTC.

The rearrangement joins TRBV5-1 to TRBJ2-7; TRBD1 is a possible D gene (6 bases). Looked up from germline, CDR1 is SGHRS and CDR2 is YFSETQ. The CDR3 sequence is 14 residues long. V dropped 0 bases and J dropped 7 bases, with 14 bases sitting between them. The CDR3 DNA reads TGCGCCAGCAGCTTGGTACAGGGTTCTTGGGAGCAGTACTTC. Translated: CASSLVQGSWEQYF.

Here the CDR3 reads CASSLAPGADTYNEQFF. DNA of the CDR3: TGCGCCAGCAGCTTGGCCCCTGGGGCCGATACCTACAATGAGCAGTTCTTC. This chain joins TRBV5-1 and TRBJ2-1; possible D gene TRBD1, 5 bases. V lost 0 bases and J lost 2, with 15 bases in between. Germline assignment: CDR1 SGHRS and CDR2 YFSETQ. CDR3 length equals 17 residues.

The chain couples TRBV7-2 to TRBJ2-7; 10 bases are shared with TRBD1. From germline, CDR1 is SGHTA and CDR2 FQGNSA. The CDR3 is 14 amino acids. Germline trimming cut 4 bases from V and 1 base from J; bases unmatched to any gene: 1. CDR3 region: CASSWDRGSYEQYF. CDR3 nucleotides: TGTGCCAGCAGCTGGGACAGGGGATCCTACGAGCAGTACTTC.

The V call is TRBV14, the J call TRBJ2-3; TRBD2 agrees at 11 bases. CDR1 SGHDN and CDR2 FVKESK come from the germline V gene. The CDR3 consists of 15 residues. Trimming took 5 bases from V and 1 from J; bases not matched to a gene: 2. CDR3 in amino acids: CASSLLAGGTDTQYF. CDR3 in DNA: TGTGCCAGCAGCTTACTAGCGGGGGGCACAGATACGCAGTATTTT.

The chain joins TRBV28 to TRBJ2-2, with 8 bases identical to TRBD1. Trimming cost V 7 bases and J 1 base; bases outside gene matches: 14. Germline CDR1 is MDHEN and CDR2 is SYDVKM. This CDR3 has 18 residues. The CDR3 region has the DNA TGTGCCAGCACCCCTTATGCCCCGACAGGGGAGAACACCGGGGAGCTGTTTTTT. This translates into CASTPYAPTGENTGELFF.

The chain is built from TRBV7-2 and TRBJ2-3; tentative D call: TRBD2 (5 bases). V lost 1 base and J 9 bases, leaving 14 bases between the germline ends. This CDR3 has 14 residues. Germline CDR1 SGHTA, CDR2 FQGNSA. CDR3 sequence (DNA): TGTGCCAGCAGCTTAGGGTGGACGGGGTTCACGCAGTATTTT. Translation gives CASSLGWTGFTQYF.

V usage is TRBV29-1 and J usage is TRBJ2-3, with D hard to call. Trimming took off 3 bases at V and 0 bases at J, with 7 bases between the two ends. The CDR3 length is 13 residues. Per germline, CDR1 SQVTM and CDR2 ANQGSEA. The CDR3 DNA sequence: TGCAGCGTTGAGTCCAGGAGCACAGATACGCAGTATTTT. Translation gives CSVESRSTDTQYF.

V and J are TRBV11-1 and TRBJ1-6, with D tentatively TRBD1 (5 bases). Germline CDR1 and CDR2: SGHAT and FQDESV (reference sequence). The CDR3 covers 15 residues. The germline V and J ends were trimmed by 2 bases and 7 bases, with 12 bases remaining between them. The CDR3 coding sequence is TGTGCCAGCAGCTTACAGGGATCAGGGAATTCACCCCTCCACTTT. It is translated as CASSLQGSGNSPLHF.